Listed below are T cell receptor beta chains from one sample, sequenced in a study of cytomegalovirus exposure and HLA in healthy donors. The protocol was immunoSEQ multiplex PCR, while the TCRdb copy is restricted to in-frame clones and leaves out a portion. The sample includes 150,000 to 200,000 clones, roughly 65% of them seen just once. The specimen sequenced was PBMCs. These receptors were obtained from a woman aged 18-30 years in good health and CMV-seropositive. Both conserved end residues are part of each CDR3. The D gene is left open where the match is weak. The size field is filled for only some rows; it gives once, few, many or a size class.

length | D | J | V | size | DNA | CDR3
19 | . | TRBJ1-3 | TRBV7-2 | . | TGTGCCAGCAGCGATAGGGCCCCGGGGGGCCGGGCGTCTGGAAACACCATATATTTT | CASSDRAPGGRASGNTIYF
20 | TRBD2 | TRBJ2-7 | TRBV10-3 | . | TGTGCCATCAGTGCGGTAACCGGACTAGCGGGGGCCCACAACTCCTACGAGCAGTACTTC | CAISAVTGLAGAHNSYEQYF
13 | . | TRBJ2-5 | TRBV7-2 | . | TGTGCCAGCAGCTTACAGGGGCGAGAGACCCAGTACTTC | CASSLQGRETQYF
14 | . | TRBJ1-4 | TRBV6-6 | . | TGTGCCAGCGGGGGGGGAAAGGTAGATGAAAAACTGTTTTTT | CASGGGKVDEKLFF
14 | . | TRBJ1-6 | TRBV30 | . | TGTGCCTGGAGCGCCGGGATGGGAAATTCACCCCTCCACTTT | CAWSAGMGNSPLHF
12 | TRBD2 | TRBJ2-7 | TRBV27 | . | TGTGCCAGCAGTTTATCGGGGGGGTCCCAGTACTTC | CASSLSGGSQYF
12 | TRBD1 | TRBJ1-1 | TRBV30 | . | TGTGCCTGGACCCCAGGGGGAGCTGAAGCTTTCTTT | CAWTPGGAEAFF
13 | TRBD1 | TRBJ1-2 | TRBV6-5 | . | TGTGCCAGCAGAAGGGACAGTAACTATGGCTACACCTTC | CASRRDSNYGYTF
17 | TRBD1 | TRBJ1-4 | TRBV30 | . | TGTGCCTGGACCGCCGGGACAGGGAGAGTCACTAATGAAAAACTGTTTTTT | CAWTAGTGRVTNEKLFF
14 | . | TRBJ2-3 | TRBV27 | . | TGTGCCAGCAGTGCTTACGCAGGCACAGATACGCAGTATTTT | CASSAYAGTDTQYF
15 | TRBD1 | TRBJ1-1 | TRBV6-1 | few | TGTGCCAGCAGTAACCAGGGGGCGAGGGGCACTGAAGCTTTCTTT | CASSNQGARGTEAFF
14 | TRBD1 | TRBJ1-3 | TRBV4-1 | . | TGCGCCAGCAGCAGACAGGGGGCTGGAAACACCATATATTTT | CASSRQGAGNTIYF
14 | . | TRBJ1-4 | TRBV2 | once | TGTGCCAGCAGTGATTCAACAACTAATGAAAAACTGTTTTTT | CASSDSTTNEKLFF
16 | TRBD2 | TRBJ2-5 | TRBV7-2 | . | TGTGCCAGCAGCTTAGGGGTAGCGGGGGGCCAAGAGACCCAGTACTTC | CASSLGVAGGQETQYF